This is a list of T cell receptor beta chains from one sample in a study of CD8+CD57+ T cells in acquired aplastic anemia. TCRdb fed the reads into MiXCR, producing one record per CDR3 protein. The sample lists about 160,000 distinct CDR3 sequences, 40% to 50% seen once, with roughly 2.8% in the top ten. The sequenced sample consisted of sorted CD4+, CD8+, or CD8+CD57+ T cells (not recorded which) from PBMCs. These receptors were taken from a human donor with aplastic anemia. Each CDR3 is given with its conserved first and last residue. Fields, in order: clone size, D gene, V gene, J gene, CDR3 protein, CDR3 DNA. D genes are given only for firm matches. The size of a clone is reported for some rows only, either as once, few or many, or as a class for expanded clones.

>NA|NA|TRBV2|TRBJ2-7
CAMGSYGQYF
TGCGCCATGGGGAGCTACGGGCAGTACTTC
>many|TRBD2|TRBV9|TRBJ2-1
CASSPRLAGANEQFF
TGTGCCAGCAGCCCTCGACTAGCGGGAGCCAATGAGCAGTTCTTC
>NA|TRBD2|TRBV2|TRBJ2-3
CASSGRAGGSDTQYF
TGTGCCAGCAGTGGGAGGGCGGGAGGGTCAGATACGCAGTATTTT
>few|TRBD1|TRBV6-1|TRBJ1-5
CASSEGGLDRDNQPQHF
TGTGCCAGCAGTGAAGGAGGCCTGGACAGGGACAATCAGCCCCAGCATTTT
>many|TRBD1|TRBV12-3/TRBV12-4|TRBJ1-6
CASSTGANLNSPLHF
TGTGCCAGCTCTACAGGGGCGAACCTAAATTCACCCCTCCACTTT
>many|TRBD1|TRBV30|TRBJ1-2
CAWSGPQGNYGYTF
TGTGCCTGGAGTGGACCACAGGGGAACTATGGCTACACCTTC
>NA|NA|TRBV7-8|TRBJ2-2
CASSLVGDQTGELFF
TGTGCCAGCAGCTTAGTAGGAGATCAGACCGGGGAGCTGTTTTTT
>many|NA|TRBV20-1|TRBJ1-5
CSASTAGYQHF
TGCAGTGCTAGCACGGCAGGATACCAGCATTTT
>many|TRBD2|TRBV7-2|TRBJ2-1
CASTYRTGGPNEQFF
TGTGCCAGCACCTACCGGACGGGAGGGCCAAATGAGCAGTTCTTC
>NA|NA|TRBV3-1|TRBJ1-1
CASSQGRQRNTDAFF
TGTGCCAGCAGCCAAGGGAGACAGAGGAACACTGATGCTTTCTTT
>NA|TRBD1|TRBV10-3|TRBJ1-2
CAISERDRDYGYTF
TGTGCCATCAGTGAGAGGGACAGAGACTATGGCTACACCTTC
>few|TRBD1|TRBV19|TRBJ1-3
CASSIAGTGAKSGNTIYF
TGTGCCAGTAGTATAGCCGGGACAGGGGCCAAGTCTGGAAACACCATATATTTT
>many|TRBD1|TRBV5-4|TRBJ1-1
CASSPDRGIAFF
TGTGCCAGCAGCCCCGACAGGGGAATAGCTTTCTTT
>NA|NA|TRBV7-6|TRBJ2-5
CASSSLGYQETQYF
TGTGCCAGCAGCAGCTTAGGGTACCAAGAGACCCAGTACTTC
>NA|NA|TRBV2|TRBJ2-6
CASSTRTGANVLTF
TGTGCCAGCAGTACACGGACTGGGGCCAACGTCCTGACTTTC
>NA|NA|TRBV7-2|TRBJ1-6
CASSLLRADNSPLHF
TGTGCCAGCAGCTTATTGCGGGCAGATAACTCACCCCTCCACTTT
>NA|NA|TRBV7-9|TRBJ1-2
CASSLTGPYGYTF
TGTGCCAGCAGCTTAACAGGGCCCTATGGCTACACCTTC
>NA|TRBD1|TRBV20-1|TRBJ1-2
CSASKDPTGVGYTF
TGCAGTGCTAGTAAGGACCCGACAGGGGTTGGCTACACCTTC
>once|NA|TRBV19|TRBJ1-3
CASSSWVSSGNTIYF
TGTGCCAGTAGTTCCTGGGTCAGCTCTGGAAACACCATATATTTT
>many|TRBD2|TRBV9|TRBJ2-7
CASSGGDGYEQYF
TGTGCCAGCAGTGGGGGGGATGGCTACGAGCAGTACTTC
>few|NA|TRBV7-9|TRBJ2-2
CASSFGGVRTGELFF
TGTGCCAGCAGCTTCGGCGGAGTCCGGACCGGGGAGCTGTTTTTT
>NA|NA|TRBV10-1|TRBJ2-7
CARGQGYEQYF
TGCGCCAGGGGGCAAGGCTACGAGCAGTACTTC
>NA|TRBD2|TRBV15|TRBJ2-7
CVTSRDLVAGSYEQNF
TGTGTCACCAGCAGAGATCTGGTAGCGGGATCCTACGAGCAGAACTTC
>few|TRBD2|TRBV19|TRBJ2-1
CATGRSGRTDEQFF
TGTGCCACCGGTCGGAGCGGGAGAACCGATGAGCAGTTCTTC
>medium-sized|NA|TRBV29-1|TRBJ1-4
CSVDVSGANEKLFF
TGCAGCGTTGATGTCTCCGGGGCTAATGAAAAACTGTTTTTT
>NA|TRBD1|TRBV20-1|TRBJ2-7
CSATGTGFYEQYF
TGCAGTGCCACCGGGACAGGGTTTTACGAGCAGTACTTC
>NA|NA|TRBV20-1|TRBJ2-3
CSASRLGGTDTQYF
TGCAGTGCTAGTCGTCTAGGGGGCACAGATACGCAGTATTTT
>NA|NA|TRBV2|TRBJ1-5
CASTGKAGNQPQHF
TGTGCCAGCACGGGGAAAGCGGGCAATCAGCCCCAGCATTTT
>many|TRBD1|TRBV9|TRBJ2-2
CASSAETGMYTGELFF
TGTGCCAGCAGCGCTGAGACAGGGATGTACACCGGGGAGCTGTTTTTT
>many|NA|TRBV20-1|TRBJ2-1
CSASGESFYNEQFF
TGCAGTGCTTCGGGGGAGTCCTTTTACAATGAGCAGTTCTTC
>NA|NA|TRBV24-1|TRBJ2-2
CATSDPARSEELFF
TGTGCCACCAGTGATCCGGCCCGGTCCGAGGAGCTGTTTTTT
>many|TRBD1|TRBV12-3/TRBV12-4|TRBJ1-2
CASSSRKRGPAGYTF
TGTGCCAGCAGTTCAAGGAAAAGGGGGCCTGCGGGCTACACCTTC
>many|NA|TRBV19|TRBJ2-7
CASMGGTPVGEQYF
TGTGCCAGTATGGGGGGCACTCCCGTTGGGGAGCAGTACTTC
>NA|TRBD2|TRBV6-1|TRBJ2-7
CASSAPERGDYEQYF
TGTGCCAGCAGTGCGCCGGAGCGGGGGGACTACGAGCAGTACTTC
>NA|TRBD1|TRBV24-1|TRBJ1-5
CATRDRGIDQPQHF
TGTGCCACCAGAGACAGGGGGATTGATCAGCCCCAGCATTTT
>NA|TRBD1|TRBV27|TRBJ2-7
CASSYRGPTYEQYF
TGTGCCAGCAGTTACAGGGGGCCGACCTACGAGCAGTACTTC
>many|TRBD2|TRBV5-1|TRBJ2-7
CASSPQRGDYEQYF
TGCGCCAGCAGCCCCCAGCGGGGAGACTACGAGCAGTACTTC
>NA|TRBD2|TRBV10-1|TRBJ2-7
CASSPSGSTTYEQYF
TGCGCCAGCTCACCCAGCGGGAGTACAACCTACGAGCAGTACTTC
>NA|NA|TRBV20-1|TRBJ1-2
CSAGGLEGYGYTF
TGCAGTGCGGGGGGCCTGGAAGGGTATGGCTACACCTTC
>NA|TRBD1|TRBV19|TRBJ1-1
CATQDRGRVPNTEAFF
TGTGCCACCCAGGACAGGGGGCGAGTACCGAACACTGAAGCTTTCTTT
>many|TRBD1|TRBV7-6|TRBJ1-1
CASSLGMGQGSTEAFF
TGTGCCAGCAGCCTAGGGATGGGACAGGGGAGCACTGAAGCTTTCTTT
>many|TRBD1|TRBV20-1|TRBJ2-7
CSALIGIPGQLYEQYF
TGCAGTGCTCTAATCGGGATCCCGGGACAGCTATACGAGCAGTACTTC
>few|TRBD1|TRBV2|TRBJ2-2
CASSGQGPRFF
TGTGCCAGCAGTGGACAGGGTCCAAGGTTTTTT
>NA|NA|TRBV2|TRBJ2-7
CASTRGGPSFYEQYF
TGTGCCAGCACGAGGGGGGGGCCCTCCTTCTACGAGCAGTACTTC